These T cell receptor beta chains were read from a single sample in a study. One entry per CDR3 protein results from TCRdb running MiXCR on the 5' RACE reads. The table includes over 50,000 distinct CDR3 sequences, just under 30% detected once. Sequenced: tumor-infiltrating naive CD4+ T cells sorted from the breast tumor. The receptor set was obtained from a female donor with breast cancer. The CDR3 runs from the conserved cysteine through the conserved F or W. The order of the fields is J gene, CDR3 length, clone size, V gene, D gene, CDR3 DNA, CDR3 protein. A D gene is named only where the DNA matches it firmly. Clone size, where shown, is once, few, many, or a class for clones that have expanded.

TRBJ1-1,14,many,TRBV6-1,NA,TGTGCCAGCAGTGAAGAGGTAGGGTTCACTGAAGCTTTCTTT,CASSEEVGFTEAFF
TRBJ1-1,16,few,TRBV5-6,NA,TGTGCCAGCAGCCAATTGGACGGGTTTGGGAACACTGAAGCTTTCTTT,CASSQLDGFGNTEAFF
TRBJ2-5,14,few,TRBV20-1,NA,TGCAGTGCTAGAAGTTGGGGGAACCAAGAGACCCAGTACTTC,CSARSWGNQETQYF
TRBJ1-1,13,few,TRBV6-1,NA,TGTGCCAGCAGTGGGGCGGAGAACACTGAAGCTTTCTTT,CASSGAENTEAFF
TRBJ2-1,15,few,TRBV28,TRBD2,TGTGCCAGCACCCCCTTTGGGCGGGAGTACAATGAGCAGTTCTTC,CASTPFGREYNEQFF
TRBJ1-2,16,few,TRBV7-3,NA,TGTGCCAGCAGCCCACCCGGGGGGGCGGGACGTGATGGCTACACCTTC,CASSPPGGAGRDGYTF
TRBJ2-1,13,few,TRBV9,TRBD2,TGTGCCAGCACAACTAGCGATTACAATGAGCAGTTCTTC,CASTTSDYNEQFF
TRBJ2-1,15,NA,TRBV7-2,NA,TGTGCCAGCAGCTTAGTCTCAAGCTCACCAAATGAGCAGTTCTTC,CASSLVSSSPNEQFF
TRBJ1-2,13,few,TRBV21-1,NA,TGTGCCAGCAGCAAAGCAGTCCACTATGGCTACACCTTC,CASSKAVHYGYTF
TRBJ1-2,15,NA,TRBV4-1,NA,TGCGCCAGCAGCAGCTCGCGCAGGATCAACTATGGCTACACCTTC,CASSSSRRINYGYTF
TRBJ2-3,13,few,TRBV20-1,TRBD2,TGCAGTGCGGGGACTACCGTAGGAGATACGCAGTATTTT,CSAGTTVGDTQYF
TRBJ2-7,14,NA,TRBV12-3/TRBV12-4,TRBD2,TGTGCCAGCAGTTTGTCTAGCGGGACCTACGAGCAGTACTTC,CASSLSSGTYEQYF
TRBJ2-1,14,few,TRBV4-2,NA,TGTGCCAGCAGCCAAAGGGGACTTTACAATGAGCAGTTCTTC,CASSQRGLYNEQFF
TRBJ2-2,16,NA,TRBV5-1,TRBD2,TGCGCCAGCAGCTGGAAAGCGGGAGGTGGTACCGGGGAGCTGTTTTTT,CASSWKAGGGTGELFF
TRBJ2-7,14,NA,TRBV11-3,TRBD1,TGTGCCAGCAGCTTAATGGGACAGGGGGATGAGCAGTACTTC,CASSLMGQGDEQYF
TRBJ1-2,13,many,TRBV5-1,NA,TGCGCCAGCAGCTTGGATCCGTCCTATGGCTACACCTTC,CASSLDPSYGYTF
TRBJ1-5,13,NA,TRBV5-1,NA,TGCGCCAGCACCCTGGGGTCCGGCCAGCCCCAGCATTTT,CASTLGSGQPQHF
TRBJ2-3,17,few,TRBV5-1,TRBD1,TGCGCCAGCAGCCCCCAACCGACAGGGTCCAGCACAGATACGCAGTATTTT,CASSPQPTGSSTDTQYF
TRBJ2-1,17,NA,TRBV3-1,NA,TGTGCCAGCAGCCAACACCGGGAAGGGAGCTCCTACAATGAGCAGTTCTTC,CASSQHREGSSYNEQFF
TRBJ1-2,14,NA,TRBV5-1,NA,TGCGCCAGCAGCTTGGGCGGGACGGACTATGGCTACACCTTC,CASSLGGTDYGYTF
TRBJ2-3,16,NA,TRBV20-1,NA,TGCAGTGCTAGAAGGTGGGGCGGTGACTCTTTAGATACGCAGTATTTT,CSARRWGGDSLDTQYF
TRBJ2-5,16,NA,TRBV5-1,NA,TGCGCCAGCAGCTTGGGGTCCGGGACAAAAGGGGAGACCCAGTACTTC,CASSLGSGTKGETQYF
TRBJ2-1,12,NA,TRBV6-4,TRBD2,TGTGCCAGCGTTAGCGGGAGGAATGAGCAGTTCTTC,CASVSGRNEQFF
TRBJ2-7,15,few,TRBV5-6,NA,TGTGCCAGCAGCTTGGGCTGGACCCCAGACTACGAGCAGTACTTC,CASSLGWTPDYEQYF
TRBJ1-2,13,few,TRBV19,NA,TGTGCCAGTAGTATTGGGCCGGACTATGGCTACACCTTC,CASSIGPDYGYTF
TRBJ2-7,17,NA,TRBV16,TRBD2,TGTGCCAGCACCTCTCCCGAGTCTAGCGGGTCCTCCTACGAGCAGTACTTC,CASTSPESSGSSYEQYF
TRBJ2-5,15,NA,TRBV7-2,NA,TGTGCCAGCAGCAAGGACAGCCGCCGAACGGAGACCCAGTACTTC,CASSKDSRRTETQYF